Below are 9 T cell receptor beta chains sequenced from a single sample in a study of blood T cells in healthy people across ages. A second PCR of roughly 7 to 11 cycles used a sample-barcoded 5' primer and a J-beta primer mix. TCRdb reprocessed the 5' RACE reads with MiXCR, giving one entry per CDR3 protein. The table lists more than 800,000 distinct CDR3 sequences, about 30% of them singletons. The specimen sequenced was blood. Receptors originate from a woman older than 75 in good health.

Notes on this clonotype: It may be a read error: a sequence one base away is much more abundant. The chain links TRBV20-1 to TRBJ1-2; TRBD1 matches 7 bases. CDR1 and CDR2 (germline): DFQATT, SNEGSKA (reference sequence). V lost 6 bases to trimming and J lost 6 bases; unmatched junction nucleotides: 13. The CDR3 consists of 14 residues. The CDR3 reads CSAGGAGGGDGYTF. CDR3 sequence (DNA): TGCAGTGCCGGGGGGGCAGGGGGTGGTGATGGCTACACCTTC.

This clonotype turned up a few times. The rearrangement uses TRBV7-9 and TRBJ1-1; D remains ambiguous. Looked up from germline, CDR1 is SEHNR and CDR2 is FQNEAQ (reference sequence). The CDR3 is 15 residues long. V lost 6 bases to trimming and J lost 3 bases, with 17 bases between them. The CDR3 region is CASRPVGEGHTEAFF. CDR3 nucleotides: TGTGCCAGCAGGCCCGTTGGGGAGGGTCACACTGAAGCTTTCTTT.

A word on this clonotype: A read error is possible here, since a much larger clone lies one base away. The rearrangement uses TRBV7-2 and TRBJ2-5; D is uncertain. This CDR3 comprises 11 residues. CDR1 is SGHTA and CDR2 is FQGNSA in the germline V gene. This CDR3 is CASSLALEQHF. CDR3 DNA sequence: TGTGCCAGCAGCTTAGCGCTCGAGCAGCACTTC.

Of note for this clonotype: In this CDR3 the conserved last residue, phenylalanine or tryptophan, is missing, so a read error is likely. Here the CDR3 DNA reads TGCGCCAGCAGCTTGAGTGACAGCAGGCGCTATGGCTACACCCTC. The encoded protein is CASSLSDSRRYGYTL. V and J are TRBV5-1 and TRBJ1-2, with D possibly being TRBD1 (5 bases). This CDR3 is built from 15 residues. The V gene's germline CDR1 is SGHRS and CDR2 YFSETQ. Trimming took off 1 base at V and 4 bases at J, with 14 bases between the two ends.

As regards this clonotype: A much larger clone lies a single base off, so this may be a read error. V is TRBV3-1 and J is TRBJ2-3; 9 bases map to TRBD2. The CDR3 consists of 17 residues. The germline CDR1 and CDR2 sequences are LGHDT and YNNKEL (reference sequence). The CDR3 coding sequence is TGTGCCTGCAGCCAAGTTACAGTCCTAGCGGGGACAGATACGCAGTATTTT. Protein: CACSQVTVLAGTDTQYF.

About this clonotype itself: A read error may explain this, as a much larger clone is one base away. J is TRBJ2-7 and V is TRBV20-1; no firm D call. The closer fit of TRBJ2-5 to the DNA end suggests the J call may be wrong. Per the germline V gene, CDR1 is DFQATT and CDR2 is SNEGSKA (reference sequence). CDR3 size: 14 residues. CDR3 sequence reads: CSAGDHSKTETQYF. Written as DNA, the CDR3 is TGCAGTGCTGGAGATCATTCGAAGACGGAGACCCAGTACTTC.

The genes are TRBV20-1 and TRBJ2-1, with D possibly TRBD2 on 5 matching bases. Germline CDR1 and CDR2: DFQATT and SNEGSKA (reference sequence). V dropped 5 bases and J dropped 4 bases, with 15 bases sitting between them. This CDR3 has 14 amino acids. CDR3 nucleotides: TGCAGTGCTCAAGACCCGTCGGGGTACAATGAGCAGTTCTTC. Translated, it gives CSAQDPSGYNEQFF.

This clonotype was observed at least ten times. V and J are TRBV7-2 and TRBJ2-3; no firm D call. Germline V gene lookup returns CDR1 SGHTA and CDR2 FQGNSA. The CDR3 sequence is 14 residues long. The V gene lost 9 bases and the J gene lost 3 bases, with 16 bases spanning the gap. The CDR3 sequence: CASNNPMRTDTQYF. The CDR3 nucleotides read TGTGCCAGTAATAATCCAATGCGTACAGATACGCAGTATTTT. The full variable domain, rest sourced from reference TRBV7-2 and TRBJ2-3, is GAGVSQSPSNKVTEKGKDVELRCDPISGHTALYWYRQSLGQGLEFLIYFQGNSAPDKSGLPSDRFSAERTGGSVSTLTIQRTQQEDSAVYLCASNNPMRTDTQYFGPGTRLTVL.

Only a few counts were recorded for this clonotype. The chain links TRBV6-1 to TRBJ1-1, with a possible D match to TRBD1 (5 bases). CDR1 MNHNS and CDR2 SASEGT come from the germline V gene. The length of the CDR3 is 16 residues. Trimming cost V 0 bases and J 4 bases, with 15 bases left between them. DNA for the CDR3: TGTGCCAGCAGTGAAGCGCTTCTCAACAGGCCCACTGAAGCTTTCTTT. It encodes CASSEALLNRPTEAFF.